The 24 T cell receptor beta chains below all came from one sample that was sequenced in a study of blood T cell repertoires in COVID-19. TCRdb keeps only in-frame clones here, not all; method: immunoSEQ multiplex PCR. The sample lists 400,000 to 550,000 clones; about 90% were seen once. Source material: PBMCs or T cells enriched from blood (not recorded which). These receptors were taken from a woman aged 18-30 years with acute COVID-19.

J is TRBJ2-7 and V is TRBV28; tentatively, D is TRBD2 (6 bases). The CDR3 loop spans 14 amino acids. Germline V lookup: CDR1 MDHEN, CDR2 SYDVKM. With 5 bases removed from V and 7 bases from J, the gap between germline ends came to 18 bases. As DNA, the CDR3 is TGTGCCAGCAGTGCCGGGGACTCCCTGGGGGAGCAGTACTTC. This translates into CASSAGDSLGEQYF. The full variable domain, rest sourced from reference TRBV28 and TRBJ2-7, is DVKVTQSSRYLVKRTGEKVFLECVQDMDHENMFWYRQDPGLGLRLIYFSYDVKMKEKGDIPEGYSVSREKKERFSLILESASTNQTSMYLCASSAGDSLGEQYFGPGTRLTVT.

This chain connects TRBV6-1 to TRBJ1-2; D perhaps matches TRBD1 (5 bases). Trimming stripped 3 bases from V and 4 bases from J, with 15 bases between. Germline V CDR1 and CDR2: MNHNS, SASEGT. CDR3 length: 15 amino acids. CDR3 nucleotide sequence: TGTGCCAGCAGTGACCTTGGGGCGTCGGGCTATGGCTACACCTTC. Translated, it gives CASSDLGASGYGYTF.

The chain is built from TRBV11-3 and TRBJ2-3, with unresolved D. CDR1 SGHNT and CDR2 YENEEA come from the germline V gene. Trimming took off 0 bases at V and 6 bases at J, with 10 bases between the two ends. This CDR3 has 14 residues. CDR3 amino acids: CASSLDPARDTQYF. CDR3 in DNA: TGTGCCAGCAGCTTAGACCCCGCCAGGGATACGCAGTATTTT.

The rearrangement links TRBV24-1 to TRBJ1-4; unclear D gene. CDR1 is KGHDR, CDR2 SFDVKD, per germline. Trimming left V 10 bases short and J 0 bases short, with 17 bases between. The CDR3 length is 16 residues. This chain's CDR3 is CATSTGDLATNEKLFF. CDR3 coding DNA: TGTGCCACTAGTACGGGTGATCTTGCAACTAATGAAAAACTGTTTTTT.

This chain connects TRBV2 to TRBJ1-4, with 7 bases aligning to TRBD1. CDR1 is SNHLY and CDR2 is FYNNEI in the germline V gene. V was pared by 10 bases and J by 4 bases, with 6 bases of the junction left unmatched. The CDR3 totals 13 residues. CDR3 residues: CAIAGQVNEKLFF. CDR3 nucleotides: TGTGCCATCGCCGGACAGGTTAATGAAAAACTGTTTTTT.

This rearrangement joins TRBV30 to TRBJ2-3, with 13 bases fitting TRBD2. CDR1 is GTSNPN and CDR2 is SVGIG in the germline V gene (reference sequence). V was clipped by 0 bases and J by 5 bases; unmatched bases: 2. This CDR3 has 15 amino acids. The chain's CDR3 is CAWSVTSGRGDTQYF. The CDR3 bases are TGTGCCTGGAGTGTAACTAGCGGGAGGGGAGATACGCAGTATTTT. The full variable domain, with the rest looked up from reference TRBV30 and TRBJ2-3, is SQTIHQWPATLVQPVGSPLSLECTVEGTSNPNLYWYRQAAGRGLQLLFYSVGIGQISSEVPQNLSASRPQDRQFILSSKKLLLSDSGFYLCAWSVTSGRGDTQYFGPGTRLTVL.

This chain uses TRBV9 with TRBJ1-3, with TRBD1 identical over 7 bases. CDR1 and CDR2 from the germline V gene are SGDLS and YYNGEE. V shed 4 bases and J 0 bases; nucleotides not matched to a gene: 4. The CDR3 contains 15 residues. The CDR3 sequence: CASSPGTVSGNTIYF. For the CDR3, the DNA is TGTGCCAGCAGCCCAGGGACAGTCTCTGGAAACACCATATATTTT.

The rearrangement joins TRBV12-3 or TRBV12-4 to TRBJ1-2, with D possibly TRBD1 on 5 matching bases. The CDR3 length is 13 residues. The germline V and J ends were trimmed by 10 bases and 6 bases, with 18 bases remaining between them. CDR3 protein: CAIHRDSPNGYTF. DNA for the CDR3: TGTGCCATACACCGGGACTCACCAAATGGCTACACCTTC.

The rearrangement uses TRBV28 and TRBJ2-3; 14 positions match TRBD2. The V gene's germline CDR1 is MDHEN and CDR2 SYDVKM. This CDR3 is built from 16 residues. V trimming: 6 bases; J trimming: 4 bases; junction bases outside the gene matches: 6. The CDR3: CASSLSGLAGADTQYF. CDR3 nucleotides: TGTGCCAGCAGCCTATCGGGACTAGCGGGAGCAGATACGCAGTATTTT.

This chain connects TRBV28 to TRBJ1-5; 8 nucleotides align to TRBD1. Germline values: CDR1 MDHEN, CDR2 SYDVKM. The length of the CDR3 is 14 residues. With V trimmed by 6 bases and J by 2 bases, 3 bases remained unmatched. The CDR3, as DNA: TGTGCCAGCAGCTGGGGACAGGGCAATCAGCCCCAGCATTTT. This sequence encodes CASSWGQGNQPQHF.

V usage is TRBV7-8 and J usage is TRBJ1-5; D gene ambiguous. The V gene lost 1 base and the J gene lost 1 base, with 8 bases spanning the gap. The CDR3 is made up of 15 amino acids. Germline CDR1 reads SGHVS; CDR2 reads FQNEAQ. The CDR3 loop reads CASSLVQASNQPQHF. CDR3 DNA: TGTGCCAGCAGCTTAGTGCAGGCGAGCAATCAGCCCCAGCATTTT.

Here the CDR3 DNA reads TGTGCTAGTGGCCCGGGACAGGGGGCTACAGATACGCAGTATTTT. Translation gives CASGPGQGATDTQYF. The V gene is TRBV12-5, the J gene TRBJ2-3; 12 nucleotides line up with TRBD1. The V gene's germline CDR1 is LGHNT and CDR2 FRNRAP. The V gene end was trimmed by 6 bases and the J gene end by 3 bases; junction bases not matched to a gene: 4. The CDR3 has 15 amino acids.

The rearrangement links TRBV18 to TRBJ1-5, with a tentative D call TRBD1 (5 bases). The germline CDR1 and CDR2 sequences are KGHSH and LQKENI. The CDR3 totals 14 residues. V was pared by 3 bases and J by 4 bases, with 10 bases between. Written as DNA, the CDR3 is TGTGCCAGCTCACCGGGGGGTTGGAATCAGCCCCAGCATTTT. Residues: CASSPGGWNQPQHF.

The chain uses TRBV7-8 and TRBJ2-5; D gene unclear. This CDR3 comprises 13 residues. In germline, CDR1 is SGHVS, CDR2 FQNEAQ. V was cut by 1 base and J by 5 bases, with 8 bases left in between. The CDR3, as DNA: TGTGCCAGCAGCTTAGAAAGCTCTGAGACCCAGTACTTC. Translated, it gives CASSLESSETQYF.

J is TRBJ2-7 and V is TRBV12-3 or TRBV12-4, with 7 bases lining up with TRBD1. The CDR3 runs to 12 residues. V shed 10 bases, J shed 13 bases, and the junction held 16 bases outside the gene matches. CDR3 protein: CANSGTGTVAYF. The CDR3 bases are TGTGCCAACAGCGGAACCGGGACAGTGGCATACTTC.

The V call is TRBV3-1 (or the pseudogene TRBV3-2), the J call TRBJ1-6; D ambiguous. Trimming cost V 4 bases and J 7 bases, with 5 bases left between them. Germline CDR1 is LGHDT and CDR2 is YNNKEL (reference sequence). The CDR3 is made up of 12 amino acids. This CDR3 is CASSPVNSPLHF. Here the CDR3 DNA reads TGTGCCAGCAGCCCTGTGAATTCACCCCTCCACTTT.

The chain employs TRBV4-3 and TRBJ1-6; maybe TRBD1 (6 bases). V lost 1 base, J lost 7 bases, and 17 bases lay in between. Germline V gene sequence: CDR1 LGHNA, CDR2 YSLEER. CDR3 length: 17 residues. CDR3 DNA: TGCGCCAGCAGCCAAGGGGCCTACAGGGAGGGAAATTCACCCCTCCACTTT. This translates into CASSQGAYREGNSPLHF.

The J gene is TRBJ1-3, the V gene TRBV7-2; TRBD1 is a possible D gene (5 bases). Germline CDR1 reads SGHTA; CDR2 reads FQGNSA. Deletions cut 2 bases from V and 2 bases from J, with 10 bases between. CDR3 length: 15 amino acids. CDR3 nucleotide sequence: TGTGCCAGCAGCTTAAACCGGGGGGCTGGAAACACCATATATTTT. This translates into CASSLNRGAGNTIYF.

The chain recombines TRBV27 with TRBJ2-4; D ambiguous. Trimming took 6 bases from V and 0 from J, leaving 15 bases between them. Germline V gene lookup returns CDR1 MNHEY and CDR2 SMNVEV (reference sequence). The length of the CDR3 is 16 residues. This CDR3 reads CASSPYPSLAKNIQYF. The DNA of the CDR3 is TGTGCCAGCAGCCCCTACCCAAGTCTAGCCAAAAACATTCAGTACTTC.

The V and J genes are TRBV18 and TRBJ2-3; D not certain. The CDR3 is 14 amino acids. Germline CDR1 and CDR2: KGHSH and LQKENI. Trimming cost V 2 bases and J 2 bases, with 8 bases left between them. CDR3 loop: CASSPNTNTDTQYF. CDR3 DNA sequence: TGTGCCAGCTCACCAAACACAAACACAGATACGCAGTATTTT.

This chain links TRBV5-1 with TRBJ2-2; the match to TRBD2 covers 14 bases. The trim removed 3 bases at V and 4 bases at J, leaving 17 bases unmatched. The length of the CDR3 is 21 residues. CDR1 and CDR2 from the germline V gene are SGHRS and YFSETQ. The DNA for the CDR3 is TGCGCCAGCAGCTCCAAAAACCCGGGACTAGCGGGAGACGAACTCACCGGGGAGCTGTTTTTT. Its protein product is CASSSKNPGLAGDELTGELFF.

The chain couples TRBV7-2 to TRBJ2-3, with 7 bases that match TRBD2. V lost 5 bases and J lost 2; bases outside the gene matches: 7. Germline CDR1 is SGHTA and CDR2 is FQGNSA. The CDR3 contains 15 residues. CDR3 loop: CASSKAGTSTDTQYF. In DNA, the CDR3 is TGTGCCAGCAGCAAAGCGGGAACCTCCACAGATACGCAGTATTTT.

This chain joins TRBV10-3 and TRBJ2-5, with 8 positions matching TRBD2. The germline V gene has CDR1 ENHRY and CDR2 SYGVKD. This CDR3 has 16 amino acids. V dropped 3 bases and J dropped 4; count of bases not matched to a gene: 10. The CDR3 nucleotides read TGTGCCATCAGTGACGGGGGGGAGAACGGAAGAGAGACCCAGTACTTC. Its protein product is CAISDGGENGRETQYF.

The chain has TRBV11-2 and TRBJ1-5, with D maybe TRBD1 (6 bases). Germline values: CDR1 SGHAT, CDR2 FQNNGV. V was cut by 5 bases and J by 7 bases, with 12 bases left in between. This CDR3 contains 13 residues. The CDR3: CASSRIQGQPQHF. The CDR3 bases are TGTGCCAGCAGCCGAATACAGGGACAGCCCCAGCATTTT.